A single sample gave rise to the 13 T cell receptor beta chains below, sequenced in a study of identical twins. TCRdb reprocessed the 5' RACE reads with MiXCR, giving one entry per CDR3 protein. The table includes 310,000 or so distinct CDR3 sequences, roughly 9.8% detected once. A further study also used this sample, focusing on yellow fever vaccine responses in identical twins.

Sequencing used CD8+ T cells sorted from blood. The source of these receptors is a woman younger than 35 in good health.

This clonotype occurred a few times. The CDR3 DNA sequence: TGTGCCAGTGCCGGGCCTCGAGGACAGTACTTC. Amino acid sequence: CASAGPRGQYF. The V and J genes are TRBV19 and TRBJ2-7; D ambiguous. V shed 8 bases and J shed 10 bases, with 15 bases lying between them. Per the germline V gene, CDR1 is LNHDA and CDR2 is SQIVND (reference sequence). This CDR3 is built from 11 residues.

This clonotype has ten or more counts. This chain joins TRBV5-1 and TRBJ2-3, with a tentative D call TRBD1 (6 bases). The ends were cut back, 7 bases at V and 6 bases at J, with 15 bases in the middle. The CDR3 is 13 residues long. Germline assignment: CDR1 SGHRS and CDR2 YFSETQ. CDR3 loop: CASEGQIEDTQYF. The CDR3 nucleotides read TGCGCCAGCGAAGGACAGATCGAGGATACGCAGTATTTT.

Written as DNA, the CDR3 is TGTGCCAGCAGTGAGGATAGGGCCCCTAACACTGAAGCTTTCTTT. Its protein product is CASSEDRAPNTEAFF. The chain carries TRBV2 and TRBJ1-1; D unclear. Germline V CDR1 and CDR2: SNHLY, FYNNEI. V gave up 3 bases and J gave up 2 bases, with 13 bases separating them. This CDR3 has 15 residues.

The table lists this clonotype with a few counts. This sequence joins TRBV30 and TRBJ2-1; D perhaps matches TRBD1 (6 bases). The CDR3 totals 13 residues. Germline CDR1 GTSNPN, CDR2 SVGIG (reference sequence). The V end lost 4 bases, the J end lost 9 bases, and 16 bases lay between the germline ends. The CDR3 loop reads CAWKLRDNSEQFF. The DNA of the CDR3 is TGTGCCTGGAAACTCAGGGACAACAGTGAGCAGTTCTTC.

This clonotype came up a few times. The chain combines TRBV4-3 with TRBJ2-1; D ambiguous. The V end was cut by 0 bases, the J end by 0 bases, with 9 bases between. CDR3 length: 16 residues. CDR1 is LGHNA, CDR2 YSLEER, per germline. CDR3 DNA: TGCGCCAGCAGCCAAGATACCCCCGGCTCCTACAATGAGCAGTTCTTC. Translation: CASSQDTPGSYNEQFF.

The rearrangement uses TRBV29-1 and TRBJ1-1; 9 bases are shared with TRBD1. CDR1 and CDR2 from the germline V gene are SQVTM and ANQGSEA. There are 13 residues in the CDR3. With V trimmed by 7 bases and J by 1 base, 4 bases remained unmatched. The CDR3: CSDATGGNTEAFF. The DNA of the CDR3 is TGCAGCGATGCGACAGGGGGGAACACTGAAGCTTTCTTT.

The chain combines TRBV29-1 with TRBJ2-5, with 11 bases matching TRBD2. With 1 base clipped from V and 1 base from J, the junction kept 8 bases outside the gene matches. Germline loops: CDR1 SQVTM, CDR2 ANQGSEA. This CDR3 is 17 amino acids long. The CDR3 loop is CSVEASGLAGTQETQYF. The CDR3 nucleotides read TGCAGCGTTGAAGCGTCCGGACTAGCGGGTACCCAAGAGACCCAGTACTTC.

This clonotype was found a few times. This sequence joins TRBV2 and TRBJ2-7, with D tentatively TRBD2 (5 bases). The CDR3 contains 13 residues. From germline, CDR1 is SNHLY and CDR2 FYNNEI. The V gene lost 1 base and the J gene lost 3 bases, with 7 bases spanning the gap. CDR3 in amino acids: CASSEDGDYEQYF. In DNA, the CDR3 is TGTGCCAGCAGTGAAGACGGGGACTACGAGCAGTACTTC.

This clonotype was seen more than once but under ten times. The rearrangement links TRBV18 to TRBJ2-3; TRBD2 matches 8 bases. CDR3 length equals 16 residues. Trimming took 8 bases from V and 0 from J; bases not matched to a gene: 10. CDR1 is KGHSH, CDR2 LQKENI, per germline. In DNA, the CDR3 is TGTGCCAGCACCTTAGCGGGACCCTCTAGCACAGATACGCAGTATTTT. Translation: CASTLAGPSSTDTQYF.

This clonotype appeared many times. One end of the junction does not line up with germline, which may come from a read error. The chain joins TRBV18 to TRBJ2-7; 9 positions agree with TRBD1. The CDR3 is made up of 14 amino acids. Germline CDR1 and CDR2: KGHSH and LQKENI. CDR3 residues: CASSPGQGSYEQYF. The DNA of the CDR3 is TGCGCCAGCAGCCCTGGACAGGGGTCCTACGAGCAGTACTTC.

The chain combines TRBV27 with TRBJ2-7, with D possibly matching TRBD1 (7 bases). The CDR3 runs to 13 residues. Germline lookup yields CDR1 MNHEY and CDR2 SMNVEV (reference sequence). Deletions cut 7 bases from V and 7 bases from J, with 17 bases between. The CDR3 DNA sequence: TGTGCCAGCAACAACCGCAGGGGGGCTGAGCAGTACTTC. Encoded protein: CASNNRRGAEQYF.

CDR3 residues: CASSHQGYQETQYF. CDR3 DNA: TGTGCCAGCAGCCACCAGGGGTACCAAGAGACCCAGTACTTC. This chain links TRBV28 with TRBJ2-5; TRBD1 is a possible D gene (6 bases). The V end lost 6 bases, the J end lost 0 bases, and 11 bases lay between the germline ends. The germline CDR1 and CDR2 sequences are MDHEN and SYDVKM. This CDR3 has 14 amino acids. Full variable domain (remainder filled in from reference TRBV28 and TRBJ2-5): DVKVTQSSRYLVKRTGEKVFLECVQDMDHENMFWYRQDPGLGLRLIYFSYDVKMKEKGDIPEGYSVSREKKERFSLILESASTNQTSMYLCASSHQGYQETQYFGPGTRLLVL.

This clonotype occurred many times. The CDR3 region has the DNA TGTGCCAGCAGTTTTAGGGTGGATGAGCAGTTCTTC. This encodes CASSFRVDEQFF. This chain uses TRBV12-3 or TRBV12-4 with TRBJ2-1; D call uncertain. Trimming left V 3 bases short and J 8 bases short, with 8 bases between. The CDR3 consists of 12 residues.